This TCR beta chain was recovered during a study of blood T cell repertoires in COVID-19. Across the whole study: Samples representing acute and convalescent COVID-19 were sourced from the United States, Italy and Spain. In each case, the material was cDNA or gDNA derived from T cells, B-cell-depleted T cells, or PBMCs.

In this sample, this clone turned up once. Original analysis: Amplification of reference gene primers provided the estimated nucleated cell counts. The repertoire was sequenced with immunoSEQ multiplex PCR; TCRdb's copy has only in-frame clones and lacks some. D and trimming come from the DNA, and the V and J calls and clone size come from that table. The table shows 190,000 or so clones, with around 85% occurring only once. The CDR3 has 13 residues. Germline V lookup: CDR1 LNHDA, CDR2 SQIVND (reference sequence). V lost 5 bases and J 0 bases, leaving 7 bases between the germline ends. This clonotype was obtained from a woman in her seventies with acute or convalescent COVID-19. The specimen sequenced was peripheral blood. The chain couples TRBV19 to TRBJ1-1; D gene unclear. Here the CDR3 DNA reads TGTGCCAGTAGTCAACAGATGAACACTGAAGCTTTCTTT. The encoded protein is CASSQQMNTEAFF.